The T cell receptor (beta chain) under discussion was sequenced for a study of radiotherapy plus CTLA-4 blockade in lung cancer. Trimming cost V 5 bases and J 6 bases, with 10 bases left between them. Germline V gene lookup returns CDR1 MNHNS and CDR2 SASEGT. The CDR3 extends over 13 amino acids. Chemo-refractory metastatic non-small-cell lung cancer patients underwent focal radiation alongside CTLA-4 blockade with ipilimumab. Clones were read by immunoSEQ multiplex PCR, and TCRdb kept only the in-frame ones, dropping some. The data contain about 87,000 clones, around 90% of them singletons. Whole-study results and caveats: TCR clones from tumors expanded in blood after radiotherapy plus ipilimumab.

This clone was observed a single time. The target antigen is unknown. The specimen comprised peripheral blood, sampled from a patient treated with radiotherapy plus ipilimumab. The receptor was isolated from a human donor with non-small cell lung cancer that progressed on radiotherapy plus ipilimumab. The chain employs TRBV6-1 and TRBJ2-2, with D tentatively TRBD2 (5 bases). The CDR3 reads CASSSWESGELFF. The CDR3 nucleotides read TGTGCCAGCAGTTCTTGGGAGTCCGGGGAGCTGTTTTTT.